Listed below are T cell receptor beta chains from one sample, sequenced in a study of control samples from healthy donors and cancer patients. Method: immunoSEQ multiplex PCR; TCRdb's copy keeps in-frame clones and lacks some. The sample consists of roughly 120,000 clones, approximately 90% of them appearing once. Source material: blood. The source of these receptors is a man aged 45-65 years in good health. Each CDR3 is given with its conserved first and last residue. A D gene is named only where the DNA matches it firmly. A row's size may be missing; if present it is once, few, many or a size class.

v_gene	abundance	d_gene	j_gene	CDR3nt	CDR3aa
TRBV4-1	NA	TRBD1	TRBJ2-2	TGCGCCAGCAGCCATCGGGACAGGGGGACCGGGGAGCTGTTTTTT	CASSHRDRGTGELFF
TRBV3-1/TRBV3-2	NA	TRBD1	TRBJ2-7	TGTGCCAGCAGGACAGGGAGCTCCTACGAGCAGTACTTC	CASRTGSSYEQYF
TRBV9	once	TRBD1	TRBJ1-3	TGTGCCAGCAGCGAACGTATACAGGGGGCATCTGGAAACACCATATATTTT	CASSERIQGASGNTIYF
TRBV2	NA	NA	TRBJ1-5	TGTGCCAGCAGTGAAGCGCCTAAGTCCAAGGGGAAAGGAGGCAATCAGCCCCAGCATTTT	CASSEAPKSKGKGGNQPQHF
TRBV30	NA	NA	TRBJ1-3	TGTGCCTGGAGTGTGCACTCTGGAAACACCATATATTTT	CAWSVHSGNTIYF
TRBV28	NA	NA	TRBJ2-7	TGTGCCAGCAGTTCGGACGGCCGAAGCTCCTACGAGCAGTACTTC	CASSSDGRSSYEQYF
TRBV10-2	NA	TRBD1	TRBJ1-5	TGCGCCAGCAGGGGAGATGGGGGACAGGGCAATCAGCCCCAGCATTTT	CASRGDGGQGNQPQHF
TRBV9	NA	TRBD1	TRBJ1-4	TGTGCCAGCAGCGACCGGACAGGGCCTAATGAAAAACTGTTTTTT	CASSDRTGPNEKLFF
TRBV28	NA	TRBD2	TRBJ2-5	TGTGCCAGCAGTTTAGGACTAGCGGGGTGGGTGGGAGAGACCCAGTACTTC	CASSLGLAGWVGETQYF
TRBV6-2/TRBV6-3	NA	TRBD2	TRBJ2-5	TGTGCCAGCAGTTTCACTCTAGCGGGGGGTGAGAACCAGTACTTC	CASSFTLAGGENQYF
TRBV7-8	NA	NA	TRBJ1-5	TGTGCCAGCAGCTTAGGTCGCAGGATTGTCGGTACTGGCAATCAGCCCCAGCATTTT	CASSLGRRIVGTGNQPQHF
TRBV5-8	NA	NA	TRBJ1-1	TGTGCCAGCAGCCGGGACCGGGCGAACACTGAAGCTTTCTTT	CASSRDRANTEAFF
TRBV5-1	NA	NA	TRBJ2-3	TGCGCCAGCAAGGGGGGGCTTGACACAGATACGCAGTATTTT	CASKGGLDTDTQYF
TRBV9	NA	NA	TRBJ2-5	TGTGCCAGCAGCCCCACCGGGGTCCAAGAGACCCAGTACTTC	CASSPTGVQETQYF
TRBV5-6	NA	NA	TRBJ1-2	TGTGCCAGCAGCTTGGCTTCCCCTGGCTATGGCTACACCTTC	CASSLASPGYGYTF
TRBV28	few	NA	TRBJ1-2	TGTGCCAGCAGTTTATCCGGATCCGGGGGGAACTATGGCTACACCTTC	CASSLSGSGGNYGYTF
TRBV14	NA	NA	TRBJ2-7	TGTGCCAGCAGCCTAACAGGCCGCTCCTACGAGCAGTACTTC	CASSLTGRSYEQYF
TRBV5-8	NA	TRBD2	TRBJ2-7	TGTGCCAGCAGCTCCGGGACTAGGGTTACTGGAGAGCAGTACTTC	CASSSGTRVTGEQYF